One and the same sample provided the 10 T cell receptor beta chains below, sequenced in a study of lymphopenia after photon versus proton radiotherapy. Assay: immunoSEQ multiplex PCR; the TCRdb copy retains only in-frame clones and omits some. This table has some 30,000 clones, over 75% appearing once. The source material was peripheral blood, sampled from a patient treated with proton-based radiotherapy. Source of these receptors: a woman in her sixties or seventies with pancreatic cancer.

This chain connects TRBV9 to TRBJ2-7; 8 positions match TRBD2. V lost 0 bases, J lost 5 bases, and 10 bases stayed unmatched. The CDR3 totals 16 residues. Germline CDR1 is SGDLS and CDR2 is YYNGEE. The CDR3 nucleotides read TGTGCCAGCAGCGTAGACGCAAAGCGGGAGAGGGACGAGCAGTACTTC. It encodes CASSVDAKRERDEQYF.

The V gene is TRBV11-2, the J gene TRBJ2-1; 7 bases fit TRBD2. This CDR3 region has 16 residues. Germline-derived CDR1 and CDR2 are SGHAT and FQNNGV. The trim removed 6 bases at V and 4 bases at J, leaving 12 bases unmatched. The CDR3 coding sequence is TGTGCCAGCAGTTTACTAGCGTCCGCATTTTACAATGAGCAGTTCTTC. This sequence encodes CASSLLASAFYNEQFF.

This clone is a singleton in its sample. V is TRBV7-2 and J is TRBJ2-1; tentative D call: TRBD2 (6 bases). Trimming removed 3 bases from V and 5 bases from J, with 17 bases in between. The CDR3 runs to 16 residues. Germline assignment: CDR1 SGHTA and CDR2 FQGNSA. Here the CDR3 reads CASSFESPRGNNEQFF. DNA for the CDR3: TGTGCCAGCAGCTTTGAGTCCCCGCGGGGTAACAATGAGCAGTTCTTC.

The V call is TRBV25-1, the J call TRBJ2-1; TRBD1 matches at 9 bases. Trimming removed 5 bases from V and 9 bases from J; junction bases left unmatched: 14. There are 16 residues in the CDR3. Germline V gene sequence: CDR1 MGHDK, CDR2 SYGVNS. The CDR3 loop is CASSPLRGGQGSEQFF. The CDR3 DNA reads TGTGCCAGCAGTCCATTGAGGGGAGGACAGGGGTCTGAGCAGTTCTTC.

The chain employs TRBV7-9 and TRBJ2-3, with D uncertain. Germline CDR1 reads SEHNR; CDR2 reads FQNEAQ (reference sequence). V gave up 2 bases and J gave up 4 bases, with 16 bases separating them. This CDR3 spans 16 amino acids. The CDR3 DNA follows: TGTGCCAGCAGCTTAAAAACTACGGCCGCCCCAGATACGCAGTATTTT. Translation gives CASSLKTTAAPDTQYF.

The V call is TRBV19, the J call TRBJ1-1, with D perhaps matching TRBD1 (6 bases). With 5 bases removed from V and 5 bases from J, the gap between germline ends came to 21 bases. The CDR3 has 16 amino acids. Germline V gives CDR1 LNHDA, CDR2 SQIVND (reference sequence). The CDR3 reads CASSEAGGRWKTEAFF. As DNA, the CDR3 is TGTGCCAGTAGTGAAGCGGGGGGCCGATGGAAAACTGAAGCTTTCTTT.

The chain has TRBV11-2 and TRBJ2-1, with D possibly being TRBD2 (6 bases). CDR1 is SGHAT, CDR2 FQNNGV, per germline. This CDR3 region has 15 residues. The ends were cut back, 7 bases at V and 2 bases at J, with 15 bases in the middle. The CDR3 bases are TGTGCCAGCAACTCTGGGGGGACTCCCTACAATGAGCAGTTCTTC. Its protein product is CASNSGGTPYNEQFF.

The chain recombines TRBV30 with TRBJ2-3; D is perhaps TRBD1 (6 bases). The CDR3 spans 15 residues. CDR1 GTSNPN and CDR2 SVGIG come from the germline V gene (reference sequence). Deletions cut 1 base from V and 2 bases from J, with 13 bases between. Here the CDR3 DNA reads TGTGCCTGGAGTGACCAGGGGCATTACACAGATACGCAGTATTTT. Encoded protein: CAWSDQGHYTDTQYF.

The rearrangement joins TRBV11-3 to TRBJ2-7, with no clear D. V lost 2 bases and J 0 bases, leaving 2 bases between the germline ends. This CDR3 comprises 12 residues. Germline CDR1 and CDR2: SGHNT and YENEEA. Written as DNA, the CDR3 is TGTGCCAGCAGCTTATACTCCTACGAGCAGTACTTC. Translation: CASSLYSYEQYF.

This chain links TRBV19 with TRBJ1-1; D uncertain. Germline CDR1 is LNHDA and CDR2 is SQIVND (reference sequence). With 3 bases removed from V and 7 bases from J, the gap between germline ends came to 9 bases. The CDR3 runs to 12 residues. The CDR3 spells CASSILGDEAFF. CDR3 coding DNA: TGTGCCAGTAGTATCTTGGGAGATGAAGCTTTCTTT.